Below, 22 T cell receptor beta chains from the same sample are listed, as sequenced in a study of beta chain features in type 1 diabetes. These TCRs are of unknown antigen specificity. Study-level points and caveats: The study found moderately but significantly shorter TCRB CDR3s in all four CD4+ subsets of Type 1 diabetes patients.

Since all of the isolated RNA was reverse transcribed, expressed TCRB transcripts were what got sequenced. The repertoire was sequenced with immunoSEQ multiplex PCR; TCRdb's copy has only in-frame clones and lacks some. Of approximately 150,000 clones in the sample, about 13% were seen once. The specimen was central memory CD4+ T cells from blood. The receptors were sampled from a man younger than 35 with type 1 diabetes.

J is TRBJ2-7 and V is TRBV28; possible D gene TRBD1, 5 bases. The ends were cut back, 1 base at V and 4 bases at J, with 11 bases in the middle. This CDR3 spans 14 amino acids. Germline V gene data show CDR1 as MDHEN and CDR2 as SYDVKM. This CDR3 reads CASSLLVRAYEQYF. CDR3 sequence (DNA): TGTGCCAGCAGTTTATTAGTCAGGGCTTACGAGCAGTACTTC.

This clone was counted between two and nine times. The sample carries other DNA sequences with the same CDR3. The J gene is TRBJ1-2, the V gene TRBV25-1, with D possibly being TRBD1 (5 bases). The CDR3 is 15 amino acids. Trimming shortened V by 1 base and J by 5 bases, and 14 bases separated the two germline ends. Germline CDR1 MGHDK, CDR2 SYGVNS. In DNA form, the CDR3 reads TGTGCCAGCAGTGAATCCAGGGAGCGGCGGTATGGCTACACCTTC. It yields the protein CASSESRERRYGYTF.

This clone was seen a few times. This sequence joins TRBV11-2 and TRBJ2-1; D is undetermined. This CDR3 contains 10 residues. V lost 5 bases, J lost 6 bases, and 2 bases lay in between. Per the germline V gene, CDR1 is SGHAT and CDR2 is FQNNGV. The CDR3 sequence is CASSRNEQFF. The CDR3 DNA sequence: TGTGCCAGCAGCCGCAATGAGCAGTTCTTC.

This clone was seen ten or more times. V and J are TRBV27 and TRBJ2-5, with 8 nucleotides matching TRBD2. The CDR3 runs 14 residues. V shed 2 bases and J 5 bases; nucleotides not matched to a gene: 4. Germline V CDR1 and CDR2: MNHEY, SMNVEV (reference sequence). CDR3 sequence: CASSLGASGETQYF. The CDR3 nucleotides are TGTGCCAGCAGTTTAGGCGCTAGCGGGGAGACCCAGTACTTC.

The chain couples TRBV6-5 to TRBJ2-7; D not resolved. V shed 4 bases and J shed 0 bases, with 16 bases lying between them. Germline V lookup: CDR1 MNHEY, CDR2 SVGAGI. This CDR3 has 16 residues. The CDR3 protein is CASSSPSSPSSYEQYF. In nucleotides, the CDR3 is TGTGCCAGCAGTTCCCCCTCCTCACCCAGCTCCTACGAGCAGTACTTC.

In this sample, this clone turned up a few times. This chain uses TRBV6-5 with TRBJ1-2, with a possible D match to TRBD1 (5 bases). CDR1 MNHEY and CDR2 SVGAGI come from the germline V gene. V lost 2 bases and J 6 bases, leaving 10 bases between the germline ends. This CDR3 has 13 residues. The CDR3 sequence: CASSYVGPNGYTF. The CDR3 DNA follows: TGTGCCAGCAGTTACGTGGGACCGAATGGCTACACCTTC.

This clone was seen a few times. The chain combines TRBV28 with TRBJ2-7; no firm D call. CDR1 is MDHEN and CDR2 is SYDVKM in the germline V gene. CDR3 length: 11 amino acids. Trimming took off 8 bases at V and 4 bases at J, with 9 bases between the two ends. CDR3 residues: CASRSRYEQYF. CDR3 coding DNA: TGTGCCAGCCGCAGTAGGTACGAGCAGTACTTC.

The gene calls are TRBV25-1 and TRBJ2-7; possibly TRBD1 for D (6 bases). CDR3 size: 12 residues. Trimming took 5 bases from V and 5 from J, leaving 10 bases between them. Germline CDR1 is MGHDK and CDR2 is SYGVNS. CDR3 nucleotide sequence: TGTGCCAGCAGTCTACAGGGTAACGAGCAGTACTTC. It yields the protein CASSLQGNEQYF.

This clone came up a few times. The V call is TRBV9, the J call TRBJ2-3; a weak D match, TRBD1 (5 bases). Per germline, CDR1 SGDLS and CDR2 YYNGEE. V was clipped by 5 bases and J by 1 base, with 14 bases between them. CDR3 length: 15 amino acids. CDR3 residues: CASSQDLQGTDTQYF. DNA for the CDR3: TGTGCCAGCAGTCAAGACTTACAGGGCACAGATACGCAGTATTTT.

The gene calls are TRBV6-6 and TRBJ2-3; D is possibly TRBD2 (5 bases). The CDR3 extends over 12 amino acids. V shed 6 bases and J shed 5 bases, with 9 bases lying between them. The germline V gene has CDR1 MNHNY and CDR2 SVGAGI (reference sequence). CDR3 in DNA: TGTGCCAGCAGGGCAGAGGGAGATACGCAGTATTTT. Protein: CASRAEGDTQYF.

This chain connects TRBV29-1 to TRBJ2-4; D perhaps matches TRBD1 (6 bases). Germline values: CDR1 SQVTM, CDR2 ANQGSEA. V was clipped by 4 bases and J by 1 base, with 8 bases between them. The CDR3 spans 13 residues. The CDR3 DNA reads TGCAGCGTTGGGGGGCGCGCCAAAAACATTCAGTACTTC. Translated: CSVGGRAKNIQYF.

The rearrangement links TRBV5-1 to TRBJ2-5, with D tentatively TRBD1 (6 bases). Trimming left V 3 bases short and J 2 bases short, with 14 bases between. The CDR3 is made up of 15 amino acids. Germline CDR1 SGHRS, CDR2 YFSETQ. CDR3 coding DNA: TGCGCCAGCAGCTACCTAGGGGGTGGACAAGAGACCCAGTACTTC. Residues: CASSYLGGGQETQYF. The full variable domain, with the rest looked up from reference TRBV5-1 and TRBJ2-5, is KAGVTQTPRYLIKTRGQQVTLSCSPISGHRSVSWYQQTPGQGLQFLFEYFSETQRNKGNFPGRFSGRQFSNSRSEMNVSTLELGDSALYLCASSYLGGGQETQYFGPGTRLLVL.

This chain links TRBV11-2 with TRBJ2-1, with a tentative D call TRBD1 (5 bases). V lost 5 bases, J lost 7 bases, and 15 bases lay in between. Looked up from germline, CDR1 is SGHAT and CDR2 is FQNNGV. This CDR3 has 14 residues. Here the CDR3 DNA reads TGTGCCAGCAGCCCAGGGCCGGGCTTAAATGAGCAGTTCTTC. This encodes CASSPGPGLNEQFF.

This clone appeared a few times. The chain couples TRBV7-3 to TRBJ1-1; D may be TRBD1 (5 bases). The ends were cut back, 2 bases at V and 5 bases at J, with 18 bases in the middle. The length of the CDR3 is 16 residues. CDR1 SGHTA and CDR2 FQGTGA come from the germline V gene. The CDR3: CASSLSPAGVGTEAFF. In nucleotides, the CDR3 is TGTGCCAGCAGCTTATCCCCCGCGGGGGTAGGGACTGAAGCTTTCTTT.

The chain recombines TRBV2 with TRBJ1-2; D ambiguous. Germline assignment: CDR1 SNHLY and CDR2 FYNNEI. The CDR3 runs 12 residues. Trimming removed 4 bases at V and 4 bases at J, with 7 bases between. Here the CDR3 reads CASSAQSYGYTF. As DNA, the CDR3 is TGTGCCAGCAGTGCACAGTCCTATGGCTACACCTTC.

This clone was observed a few times. The chain is built from TRBV4-2 and TRBJ2-3; possibly TRBD2 for D (6 bases). Germline loops: CDR1 LGHNA, CDR2 YNFKEQ. The length of the CDR3 is 16 residues. Trimming removed 1 base at V and 2 bases at J, with 13 bases between. CDR3 in amino acids: CASSQGWRGNTDTQYF. The CDR3, as DNA: TGTGCCAGCAGCCAAGGTTGGCGGGGAAACACAGATACGCAGTATTTT.

This chain joins TRBV5-1 and TRBJ1-5; a possible D gene is TRBD1 (5 bases). Germline V lookup: CDR1 SGHRS, CDR2 YFSETQ. Trimming took off 6 bases at V and 3 bases at J, with 19 bases between the two ends. This CDR3 comprises 16 residues. In DNA, the CDR3 is TGCGCCAGCAAATCAGAGGGGCCGGAGGACAATCAGCCCCAGCATTTT. Its translation is CASKSEGPEDNQPQHF.

This clone was seen more than once but under ten times. V usage is TRBV15 and J usage is TRBJ2-5; TRBD2 aligns across 12 bases. From germline, CDR1 is LNHNV and CDR2 YYDKDF (reference sequence). This CDR3 spans 16 amino acids. V was clipped by 1 base and J by 4 bases; unmatched bases: 4. CDR3 DNA: TGTGCCACCAGCAGAGGCGCGACTAGCGGGGGAGAGACCCAGTACTTC. The encoded protein is CATSRGATSGGETQYF.

The chain joins TRBV30 to TRBJ2-2; 7 bases fit TRBD2. V shed 3 bases, J shed 4 bases, and the junction held 8 bases outside the gene matches. Germline V lookup: CDR1 GTSNPN, CDR2 SVGIG (reference sequence). The CDR3 loop spans 15 amino acids. Here the CDR3 reads CAWSAGGSGTGELFF. As DNA, the CDR3 is TGTGCCTGGAGCGCCGGGGGGTCAGGCACCGGGGAGCTGTTTTTT.

The chain employs TRBV15 and TRBJ1-5; TRBD1 might be the D (5 bases). V lost 3 bases to trimming and J lost 1 base, with 13 bases between them. The germline V gene encodes CDR1 LNHNV and CDR2 YYDKDF (reference sequence). The CDR3 contains 16 residues. As DNA, the CDR3 is TGTGCCACCAGCAGTGGGTTCCGGGACAGCAATCAGCCCCAGCATTTT. Residues: CATSSGFRDSNQPQHF. The variable domain in full, completed from reference TRBV15 and TRBJ1-5, reads DAMVIQNPRYQVTQFGKPVTLSCSQTLNHNVMYWYQQKSSQAPKLLFHYYDKDFNNEADTPDNFQSRRPNTSFCFLDIRSPGLGDTAMYLCATSSGFRDSNQPQHFGDGTRLSIL.

This clone has ten or more counts. The V and J genes are TRBV5-5 and TRBJ1-1; D is uncertain. This CDR3 contains 13 residues. V lost 2 bases and J 4 bases, leaving 9 bases between the germline ends. The germline V gene encodes CDR1 SGHKS and CDR2 YYEKEE (reference sequence). CDR3 protein: CASSLGFATEAFF. In nucleotides, the CDR3 is TGTGCCAGCAGCTTAGGATTTGCCACTGAAGCTTTCTTT.

This clone has a handful of counts. The rearrangement joins TRBV5-1 to TRBJ1-1; no definite D call. V gave up 4 bases and J gave up 7 bases, with 14 bases separating them. Germline lookup yields CDR1 SGHRS and CDR2 YFSETQ. The CDR3 totals 13 residues. The CDR3 DNA reads TGCGCCAGCAGCGAAGACGGGCCGTTTGAAGCTTTCTTT. Translated, it gives CASSEDGPFEAFF.